Listed below are T cell receptor beta chains from one sample, sequenced in a study of identical twins. TCRdb re-called the 5' RACE reads with MiXCR, one entry per CDR3 protein. This sample has 1,800,000 or so distinct CDR3 sequences, with around 33% found just once. Sequencing was performed on cord blood. The source of these receptors is a newborn girl in good health. CDR3s include the opening cysteine and the closing phenylalanine or tryptophan. The D gene is left open where the match is weak. Rows give clone size only sometimes, using once, few, many, or a class for an expanded clone.

CDR3: CASSESTRGAQPQHF
DNA: TGCGCCAGCAGTGAGTCGACCAGGGGGGCTCAGCCCCAGCATTTT
J: TRBJ1-5
V: TRBV10-2
D: TRBD1
size: -

CDR3: CASREDGNTGELFF
DNA: TGTGCCAGCAGGGAAGACGGTAACACCGGGGAGCTGTTTTTT
J: TRBJ2-2
V: TRBV28
D: -
size: once

CDR3: CASSLVTRRENIQYF
DNA: TGTGCCAGCAGCTTGGTGACTAGAAGGGAGAACATTCAGTACTTC
J: TRBJ2-4
V: TRBV5-6
D: -
size: -

CDR3: CSARPDMNYGYTF
DNA: TGCAGTGCTAGGCCGGATATGAACTATGGCTACACCTTC
J: TRBJ1-2
V: TRBV20-1
D: -
size: few

CDR3: CASSQLAGVKNIQYF
DNA: TGCGCCAGCAGCCAACTAGCGGGGGTCAAAAACATTCAGTACTTC
J: TRBJ2-4
V: TRBV4-1
D: TRBD2
size: few

CDR3: CSARDRRRGSLPLYGYTF
DNA: TGCAGTGCTAGAGATCGAAGGAGGGGGTCCCTCCCTCTCTATGGCTACACCTTC
J: TRBJ1-2
V: TRBV20-1
D: -
size: few

CDR3: CASSLLAGPGTYEQYF
DNA: TGTGCCAGCAGTTTACTAGCGGGCCCGGGGACCTACGAGCAGTACTTC
J: TRBJ2-7
V: TRBV28
D: TRBD2
size: once

CDR3: CSARPYLLAGDPTDTQYF
DNA: TGCAGTGCTAGACCTTATTTACTAGCGGGAGACCCCACAGATACGCAGTATTTT
J: TRBJ2-3
V: TRBV20-1
D: TRBD2
size: few

CDR3: CASSEGYTGTHSYNEQFF
DNA: TGTGCCAGCAGTGAAGGGTATACCGGGACCCACTCCTACAATGAGCAGTTCTTC
J: TRBJ2-1
V: TRBV2
D: -
size: few

CDR3: CASSQDGQATDTQYF
DNA: TGTGCCAGCAGCCAAGATGGGCAGGCCACAGATACGCAGTATTTT
J: TRBJ2-3
V: TRBV4-2
D: -
size: many

CDR3: CASSLRQGAFNYGYTF
DNA: TGTGCCAGCAGTTTGAGGCAGGGGGCGTTTAATTATGGCTACACCTTC
J: TRBJ1-2
V: TRBV27
D: TRBD1
size: -

CDR3: CSATHVFGRRNEQFF
DNA: TGCAGTGCTACGCACGTTTTCGGGAGGCGAAATGAGCAGTTCTTC
J: TRBJ2-1
V: TRBV20-1
D: TRBD2
size: few

CDR3: CASSYRDQNNEQFF
DNA: TGTGCCAGCAGTTACCGGGACCAAAACAATGAGCAGTTCTTC
J: TRBJ2-1
V: TRBV6-6
D: -
size: -

CDR3: CASSLMTGPEKLFF
DNA: TGTGCCAGCAGCTTAATGACGGGACCTGAAAAACTGTTTTTT
J: TRBJ1-4
V: TRBV5-4
D: -
size: -

CDR3: CASSRQGRSASYEQYF
DNA: TGTGCCAGCAGTCGACAAGGGCGGAGTGCCTCCTACGAGCAGTACTTC
J: TRBJ2-7
V: TRBV5-6
D: -
size: few

CDR3: CSTGTGRTGELFF
DNA: TGCAGTACCGGGACAGGTCGCACCGGGGAGCTGTTTTTT
J: TRBJ2-2
V: TRBV20-1
D: TRBD1
size: -

CDR3: CASSKNQETQYF
DNA: TGCGCCAGCAGCAAGAACCAAGAGACCCAGTACTTC
J: TRBJ2-5
V: TRBV5-1
D: -
size: many

CDR3: CSAREGGTGELFF
DNA: TGCAGTGCTAGAGAAGGAGGTACCGGGGAGCTGTTTTTT
J: TRBJ2-2
V: TRBV20-1
D: -
size: few